Shown below are 21 T cell receptor beta chains from a single sample sequenced in a study of naive and memory T cell subsets. The beta constant-region primer was an equimolar mix of two oligonucleotides covering TRBC1 and TRBC2. Ligated cDNA was amplified by four rounds of PCR with nested alpha and beta constant-region primers and SP2. One entry per CDR3 protein, called by TCRdb with MiXCR from the UMI-ligation and nested PCR reads. This table holds over 65,000 distinct CDR3 sequences, roughly 9.2% found once. Sequencing used naive CD8+ T cells from blood. These receptors all stem from a human donor in good health.

The CDR3 nucleotides read TGTGCCAGCAGCTTAGTGGGGACAGGGGAGAACACTGAAGCTTTCTTT. It specifies CASSLVGTGENTEAFF. V usage is TRBV13 and J usage is TRBJ1-1, with TRBD1 matching over 10 bases. After removal of 1 base from V and 1 base from J, the junction contained 3 bases not matched to a gene. Looked up from germline, CDR1 is PRHDT and CDR2 is FYEKMQ (reference sequence). The CDR3 runs to 16 residues.

This clonotype was detected only a few times. V and J are TRBV12-3 or TRBV12-4 and TRBJ2-5; 9 bases agree with TRBD1. The CDR3 has 15 amino acids. V trimming: 8 bases; J trimming: 0 bases; junction bases outside the gene matches: 7. CDR3 coding DNA: TGTGCCAGCGAAACCGGGACAGGGTACCAAGAGACCCAGTACTTC. This gives the protein CASETGTGYQETQYF.

This clonotype was seen ten or more times. The rearrangement joins TRBV12-3 or TRBV12-4 to TRBJ2-4; 14 bases align to TRBD2. Germline trimming cut 8 bases from V and 6 bases from J; bases unmatched to any gene: 21. The CDR3 contains 20 residues. CDR3 coding DNA: TGTGCCAGCGGACCGGGACTAGCGGGAGTCGGTAGGAGCCGCGCAAACATTCAGTACTTC. As protein: CASGPGLAGVGRSRANIQYF.

This chain links TRBV2 with TRBJ1-1; tentative D call: TRBD1 (6 bases). The length of the CDR3 is 12 residues. From germline, CDR1 is SNHLY and CDR2 FYNNEI. Deletions cut 4 bases from V and 8 bases from J, with 11 bases between. CDR3 in amino acids: CASSGSDREAFF. CDR3 bases: TGTGCCAGCAGTGGCTCCGACAGGGAAGCTTTCTTT.

The CDR3 DNA is TGTGCCAGCAGTAACACCCCCGGGACAGGGGGCCCCTACGAGCAGTACTTC. The encoded protein is CASSNTPGTGGPYEQYF. The rearrangement uses TRBV28 and TRBJ2-7; 12 bases map to TRBD1. CDR3 length equals 17 residues. CDR1 is MDHEN, CDR2 SYDVKM, per germline. V shed 5 bases, J shed 2 bases, and the junction held 10 bases outside the gene matches.

The chain carries TRBV14 and TRBJ2-5; D gene uncertain. The CDR3 has 13 amino acids. Trimming removed 4 bases from V and 11 bases from J, with 17 bases in between. The germline CDR1 and CDR2 sequences are SGHDN and FVKESK. CDR3 sequence (DNA): TGTGCCAGCAGCCCGATCTCCTTCGGGTCACAGTACTTC. Encoded protein: CASSPISFGSQYF. The entire variable domain, with the rest obtained from reference TRBV14 and TRBJ2-5, is as follows: EAGVTQFPSHSVIEKGQTVTLRCDPISGHDNLYWYRRVMGKEIKFLLHFVKESKQDESGMPNNRFLAERTGGTYSTLKVQPAELEDSGVYFCASSPISFGSQYFGPGTRLLVL.

This clonotype was seen only a few times. The V call is TRBV11-3, the J call TRBJ2-3; tentative D call: TRBD2 (6 bases). Germline lookup yields CDR1 SGHNT and CDR2 YENEEA. V shed 1 base and J shed 3 bases, with 17 bases lying between them. This CDR3 contains 17 residues. CDR3 DNA: TGTGCCAGCAGCTTAGGACGTGGATCAGGGAGGACAGATACGCAGTATTTT. Protein sequence: CASSLGRGSGRTDTQYF.

V usage is TRBV2 and J usage is TRBJ2-7, with 10 bases lining up with TRBD2. The CDR3 loop spans 14 amino acids. Germline-derived CDR1 and CDR2 are SNHLY and FYNNEI. Germline trimming cut 5 bases from V and 6 bases from J; bases unmatched to any gene: 7. This CDR3 reads CASSPSGRAGEQYF. The CDR3 bases are TGTGCCAGCAGTCCAAGCGGGAGGGCAGGCGAGCAGTACTTC.

The V call is TRBV25-1, the J call TRBJ2-1, with a weak D call TRBD2 (6 bases). The CDR3 is 15 residues long. V was cut by 4 bases and J by 5 bases, with 15 bases left in between. Per germline, CDR1 MGHDK and CDR2 SYGVNS. CDR3 nucleotide sequence: TGTGCCAGCAGTGGGACCGGGACTGGAAACAATGAGCAGTTCTTC. The encoded protein is CASSGTGTGNNEQFF.

The table lists this clonotype with many counts. The chain employs TRBV13 and TRBJ2-7; D perhaps matches TRBD2 (6 bases). The germline V gene has CDR1 PRHDT and CDR2 FYEKMQ (reference sequence). Trimming took off 2 bases at V and 7 bases at J, with 21 bases between the two ends. The CDR3 runs 16 residues. CDR3 in amino acids: CASSLPSSRSGREQYF. Written as DNA, the CDR3 is TGTGCCAGCAGCTTACCCAGTAGTCGAAGTGGGAGGGAGCAGTACTTC.

This clonotype showed up just a few times. V gene TRBV7-3 combines with J gene TRBJ2-5; D is tentatively TRBD1 or TRBD2 (6 bases each). Trimming pared 1 base from V and 4 bases from J, leaving 13 bases between. This CDR3 region has 15 residues. CDR1 and CDR2 (germline): SGHTA, FQGTGA. CDR3 loop: CASSLRGGIGETQYF. For the CDR3, the DNA is TGTGCCAGCAGCTTAAGAGGGGGGATAGGAGAGACCCAGTACTTC.

The V gene is TRBV5-5, the J gene TRBJ2-5; 7 bases agree with TRBD1. The CDR3 covers 16 residues. Germline V gene lookup returns CDR1 SGHKS and CDR2 YYEKEE (reference sequence). Unmatched junction bases numbered 9, after V lost 0 bases and J lost 4 bases. CDR3 sequence reads: CASSLVEVGDRETQYF. The CDR3 DNA reads as TGTGCCAGCAGCTTGGTAGAGGTCGGGGACAGAGAGACCCAGTACTTC.

This clonotype was observed many times. This sequence joins TRBV15 and TRBJ2-5; D gene ambiguous. CDR1 is LNHNV, CDR2 YYDKDF, per germline (reference sequence). With 4 bases removed from V and 4 bases from J, the gap between germline ends came to 10 bases. The CDR3 extends over 13 amino acids. CDR3 loop: CATSTYKGETQYF. CDR3 bases: TGTGCCACCAGCACCTACAAGGGAGAGACCCAGTACTTC.

The CDR3 loop is CASSSRDRAYEQYF. The CDR3 nucleotides are TGTGCCAGCAGCTCCCGGGACAGGGCCTACGAGCAGTACTTC. The chain joins TRBV9 to TRBJ2-7, with 9 bases lining up with TRBD1. V was pared by 4 bases and J by 2 bases, with 4 bases of the junction left unmatched. CDR3 length: 14 amino acids. Germline lookup yields CDR1 SGDLS and CDR2 YYNGEE.

In this sample, this clonotype turned up a few times. The V gene is TRBV14, the J gene TRBJ2-5; possibly TRBD2 for D (5 bases). The CDR3 contains 14 residues. Per the germline V gene, CDR1 is SGHDN and CDR2 is FVKESK. With 0 bases removed from V and 5 bases from J, the gap between germline ends came to 10 bases. The CDR3 loop reads CASSQDISAETQYF. The CDR3 DNA is TGTGCCAGCAGCCAAGATATTAGCGCGGAGACCCAGTACTTC.

This clonotype has a count of ten or more. The chain couples TRBV29-1 to TRBJ1-2, with D tentatively TRBD1 (5 bases). CDR1 is SQVTM, CDR2 ANQGSEA, per germline. The CDR3 consists of 13 residues. The V end was cut by 0 bases, the J end by 4 bases, with 9 bases between. CDR3 in DNA: TGCAGCGTTGAAGATACAGGCAGCTATGGCTACACCTTC. It specifies CSVEDTGSYGYTF. Drawing the rest from reference TRBV29-1 and TRBJ1-2, the complete variable domain is SAVISQKPSRDICQRGTSLTIQCQVDSQVTMMFWYRQQPGQSLTLIATANQGSEATYESGFVIDKFPISRPNLTFSTLTVSNMSPEDSSIYLCSVEDTGSYGYTFGSGTRLTVV.

This clonotype was seen only a few times. The CDR3 reads CASSLRGAHEQYF. The CDR3, as DNA: TGTGCCAGCAGTTTGCGGGGGGCCCACGAGCAGTACTTC. The V and J genes are TRBV27 and TRBJ2-7, with 8 positions matching TRBD2. V shed 3 bases, J shed 5 bases, and the junction held 3 bases outside the gene matches. Germline loops: CDR1 MNHEY, CDR2 SMNVEV (reference sequence). CDR3 length: 13 amino acids.

This chain uses TRBV20-1 with TRBJ1-5; 7 bases line up with TRBD1. The trim removed 1 base at V and 2 bases at J, leaving 8 bases unmatched. CDR1 is DFQATT and CDR2 is SNEGSKA in the germline V gene (reference sequence). This CDR3 region has 16 residues. The CDR3 sequence is CSARVSGGQGNQPQHF. For the CDR3, the DNA is TGCAGTGCTAGAGTGTCAGGAGGACAGGGCAATCAGCCCCAGCATTTT.

This clonotype has a handful of counts. The chain links TRBV29-1 to TRBJ2-5, with 12 nucleotides matching TRBD2. The germline V gene has CDR1 SQVTM and CDR2 ANQGSEA. The ends lost 1 base at V and 5 bases at J; junction bases unmatched: 5. This CDR3 has 15 amino acids. For the CDR3, the DNA is TGCAGCGTTGAAGCTAGCGGGAGGGCCCGGGAGACCCAGTACTTC. Translated, it gives CSVEASGRARETQYF.

The genes are TRBV14 and TRBJ2-1; 7 bases line up with TRBD1. V lost 3 bases and J lost 5; bases outside the gene matches: 10. Germline CDR1 reads SGHDN; CDR2 reads FVKESK. This CDR3 contains 16 residues. The CDR3 nucleotides are TGTGCCAGCAGCCAGGGACAGTCGATTGTCCACAATGAGCAGTTCTTC. Its protein is CASSQGQSIVHNEQFF. The full variable domain, completed using reference TRBV14 and TRBJ2-1, is EAGVTQFPSHSVIEKGQTVTLRCDPISGHDNLYWYRRVMGKEIKFLLHFVKESKQDESGMPNNRFLAERTGGTYSTLKVQPAELEDSGVYFCASSQGQSIVHNEQFFGPGTRLTVL.

The chain recombines TRBV4-1 with TRBJ2-5; the match to TRBD2 covers 11 bases. Germline CDR1 reads MGHRA; CDR2 reads YSYEKL. There are 16 residues in the CDR3. Trimming cost V 4 bases and J 2 bases; bases outside gene matches: 6. The DNA of the CDR3 is TGCGCCAGCAGCCCGAGGACTAGCGGGTCACAAGAGACCCAGTACTTC. Amino acids: CASSPRTSGSQETQYF.